This TCR beta chain was profiled in a study of identifying expanded T cells in peripheral blood. Germline V gives CDR1 LGHNA, CDR2 YNFKEQ. V shed 4 bases, J shed 2 bases, and the junction held 12 bases outside the gene matches. This CDR3 contains 17 residues. During the collection period, no donor immune events like infections were recorded. The method was immunoSEQ multiplex PCR; TCRdb's version includes in-frame clones alone and lacks a portion of them. The sample contains around 85,000 clones, about 88% of which appear only once. The J gene is TRBJ1-1, the V gene TRBV4-2, with TRBD1 matching over 8 bases. This clonotype originated in a person aged 18 to 75 in good health. The sequenced sample consisted of blood. The CDR3 nucleotides are TGTGCCAGCAGCCTTGGACCCGCTGACAGGGGTAACACTGAAGCTTTCTTT. Translation: CASSLGPADRGNTEAFF.